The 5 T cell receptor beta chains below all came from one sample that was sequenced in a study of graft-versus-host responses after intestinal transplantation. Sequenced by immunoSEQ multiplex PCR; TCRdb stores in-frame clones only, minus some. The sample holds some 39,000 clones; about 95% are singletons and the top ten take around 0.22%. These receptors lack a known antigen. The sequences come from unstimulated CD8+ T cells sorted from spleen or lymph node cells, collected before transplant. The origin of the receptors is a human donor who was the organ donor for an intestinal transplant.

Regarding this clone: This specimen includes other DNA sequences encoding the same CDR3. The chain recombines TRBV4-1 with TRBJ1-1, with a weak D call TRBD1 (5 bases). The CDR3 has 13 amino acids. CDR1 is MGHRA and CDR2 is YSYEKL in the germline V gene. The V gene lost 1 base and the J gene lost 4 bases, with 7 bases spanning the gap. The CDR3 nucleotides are TGCGCCAGCAGCCAAGGTAGGGGCACTGAAGCTTTCTTT. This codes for CASSQGRGTEAFF.

The CDR3 is CASSSEGSGSLRTEAFF. DNA for the CDR3: TGTGCCAGCAGCTCCGAGGGGTCGGGGTCCTTAAGGACTGAAGCTTTCTTT. The chain is built from TRBV5-5 and TRBJ1-1, with TRBD1 as a possible D gene (5 bases). The CDR3 is 17 amino acids. Trimming removed 3 bases from V and 5 bases from J, with 23 bases in between. The germline V gene encodes CDR1 SGHKS and CDR2 YYEKEE (reference sequence).

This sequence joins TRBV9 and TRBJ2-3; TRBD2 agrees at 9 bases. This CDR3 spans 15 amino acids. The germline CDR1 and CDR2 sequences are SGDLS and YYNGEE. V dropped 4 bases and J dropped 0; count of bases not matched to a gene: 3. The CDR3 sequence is CASSMGTSSTDTQYF. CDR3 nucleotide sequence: TGTGCCAGCAGCATGGGGACTAGCAGCACAGATACGCAGTATTTT.

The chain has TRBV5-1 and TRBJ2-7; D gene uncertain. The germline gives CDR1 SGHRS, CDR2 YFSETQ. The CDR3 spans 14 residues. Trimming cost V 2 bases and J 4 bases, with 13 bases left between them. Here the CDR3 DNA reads TGCGCCAGCAGCTTTGACGTCTTCTCGTACGAGCAGTACTTC. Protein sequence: CASSFDVFSYEQYF.

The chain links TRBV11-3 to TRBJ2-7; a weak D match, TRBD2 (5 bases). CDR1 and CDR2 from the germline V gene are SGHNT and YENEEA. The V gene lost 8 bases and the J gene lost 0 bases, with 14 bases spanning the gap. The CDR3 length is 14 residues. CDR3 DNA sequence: TGTGCCAGCGGCAAACTAGGGAGCTCCTACGAGCAGTACTTC. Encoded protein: CASGKLGSSYEQYF.